This T cell receptor beta chain appears in the sequencing data of a study of cytomegalovirus exposure and HLA in healthy donors. Across the whole study: Sequencing of 150 million to 200 million T cells in an earlier analysis found 100 million to 140 million unique TCR beta sequences.

This clone was counted only a few times. CDR3 length: 15 residues. CDR1 is MGHDK, CDR2 SYGVNS, per germline. After removal of 5 bases from V and 3 bases from J, the junction contained 6 bases not matched to a gene. Researchers ran the PCR with 60 Vbeta and 13 Jbeta primers. Assay used: immunoSEQ multiplex PCR; TCRdb lists only in-frame clones, some missing. The sample consists of about 70,000 clones, around 70% of them appearing once. The specimen sequenced was PBMCs. This sequence joins TRBV25-1 and TRBJ1-4; 7 nucleotides agree with TRBD1. This clonotype originated in a human donor in good health. The CDR3 nucleotides are TGTGCCAGCAGTACCCAGGGGGTTTCTAATGAAAAACTGTTTTTT. Translating it yields CASSTQGVSNEKLFF.